Below, 9 T cell receptor beta chains from the same sample are listed, as sequenced in a study of cytomegalovirus exposure and HLA in healthy donors. PCR employed 60 Vbeta and 13 Jbeta primers. Sequencing was performed with immunoSEQ multiplex PCR; in TCRdb, only in-frame clones are kept and a portion is missing. The repertoire has some 100,000 clones, over 65% of them found once; the top ten carry approximately 10%. Source material: PBMCs. These receptors originate from a woman aged 50 to 60 in good health and CMV-seropositive.

V gene TRBV4-3 combines with J gene TRBJ2-2; the D gene is possibly TRBD2 (6 bases). Trimming removed 4 bases at V and 6 bases at J, with 18 bases between. Germline V gene data show CDR1 as LGHNA and CDR2 as YSLEER. The CDR3 runs to 16 residues. The CDR3 sequence: CASSLVGGSGSGELFF. CDR3 sequence (DNA): TGCGCCAGCAGCCTCGTCGGGGGTTCGGGATCCGGGGAGCTGTTTTTT.

The CDR3: CASRSGFYGYTF. CDR3 sequence (DNA): TGTGCCAGCAGATCCGGGTTCTACGGCTACACCTTC. The genes are TRBV27 and TRBJ1-2; D gene uncertain. The CDR3 totals 12 residues. The ends were cut back, 6 bases at V and 8 bases at J, with 13 bases in the middle. Germline lookup yields CDR1 MNHEY and CDR2 SMNVEV (reference sequence).

As to this clone: At the DNA level, this CDR3 is encoded by other sequences in the same sample as well. The V call is TRBV5-1, the J call TRBJ2-7, with TRBD1 matching 9 bases. Trimming took 5 bases from V and 2 from J; bases not matched to a gene: 2. Per the germline V gene, CDR1 is SGHRS and CDR2 is YFSETQ. CDR3 length: 13 amino acids. This chain's CDR3 is CASSGTGPYEQYF. The CDR3 DNA follows: TGCGCCAGCAGTGGGACAGGGCCCTACGAGCAGTACTTC.

The CDR3 bases are TGTGCCAGCAGCCCATCGGGGTCTGAAGCTTTCTTT. Its protein is CASSPSGSEAFF. The chain combines TRBV9 with TRBJ1-1; no reliable D call. The germline V gene has CDR1 SGDLS and CDR2 YYNGEE. V dropped 4 bases and J dropped 6 bases, with 10 bases sitting between them. This CDR3 spans 12 amino acids.

The rearrangement links TRBV2 to TRBJ2-3; 10 nucleotides line up with TRBD2. Germline lookup yields CDR1 SNHLY and CDR2 FYNNEI. The CDR3 length is 15 residues. J gave up 1 base and V 5 bases, and 3 bases lay outside the gene matches. The DNA of the CDR3 is TGTGCCAGCAGTCTTCTAGCGGGGGGCACAGATACGCAGTATTTT. This translates into CASSLLAGGTDTQYF.

The CDR3 reads CASSLGTGTYGYTF. The CDR3 nucleotides read TGTGCCAGCAGTCTCGGGACAGGGACCTATGGCTACACCTTC. The chain recombines TRBV28 with TRBJ1-2; the match to TRBD1 covers 9 bases. This CDR3 spans 14 amino acids. V lost 5 bases and J lost 4; bases outside the gene matches: 5. In germline, CDR1 is MDHEN, CDR2 SYDVKM.

This clone was seen a handful of times. The chain recombines TRBV5-6 with TRBJ2-3; tentatively, D is TRBD1 (6 bases). CDR1 and CDR2 from the germline V gene are SGHDT and YYEEEE. V was cut by 3 bases and J by 1 base, with 15 bases left in between. The CDR3 is made up of 16 amino acids. The CDR3: CASSWGQFAGTDTQYF. The CDR3 bases are TGTGCCAGCAGCTGGGGACAATTCGCTGGCACAGATACGCAGTATTTT.

The J gene is TRBJ2-2, the V gene TRBV5-6; 14 bases are a match to TRBD2. Germline CDR1 reads SGHDT; CDR2 reads YYEEEE. The trim removed 4 bases at V and 4 bases at J, leaving 3 bases unmatched. The CDR3 is made up of 16 amino acids. The CDR3 nucleotides are TGTGCCAGCAGCATGGGACTAGCGGGAGCCACCGGGGAGCTGTTTTTT. Protein: CASSMGLAGATGELFF.

The chain is built from TRBV7-9 and TRBJ1-4; tentatively, D is TRBD1 (6 bases). V lost 1 base to trimming and J lost 7 bases, with 16 bases between them. CDR3 size: 16 residues. CDR1 is SEHNR and CDR2 is FQNEAQ in the germline V gene (reference sequence). The CDR3 DNA reads as TGTGCCAGCAGCTTAGGCGGGCAGGGGTCCAGTGAAAAACTGTTTTTT. This encodes CASSLGGQGSSEKLFF.